This T cell receptor (beta chain) is drawn from a study of shared clonotypes between healthy human individuals. General study points: Sampling was confined to blood; repertoires within tissues likely differ. Clonotypes shared by all four donors outscored non-shared clonotypes in generation probability.

CD45RO-negative CD8 cells positively selected for CCR7 made up the naive population, which excluded terminally differentiated effector memory CD45RA+ cells. Looked up from germline, CDR1 is MGHRA and CDR2 is YSYEKL. The CDR3 extends over 15 amino acids. Trimming shortened V by 1 base and J by 0 bases, and 7 bases separated the two germline ends. As to this clone: The antigen is not known. In the same sample, other DNA sequences code for this CDR3.

Libraries were prepared by immunoSEQ multiplex PCR; TCRdb keeps only in-frame clonotypes and omits some of them. The table has about 1,800,000 clones, over 85% seen once. The V and J genes are TRBV4-1 and TRBJ1-3; no clear D gene. Input material: naive CD8+ T cells sorted from blood. This sequence originates from a man between 18 and 29 years old in good health. CDR3 DNA: TGCGCCAGCAGCCAAGGTCCGGGCTCTGGAAACACCATATATTTT. Translating gives CASSQGPGSGNTIYF.